Below, 16 T cell receptor beta chains from the same sample are listed, as sequenced in a study of blood T cells in healthy people across ages. The authors ran a second PCR of roughly 6 to 11 cycles using a sample-barcoded 5' primer and a J-beta primer mix. TCRdb recomputed calls from the 5' RACE reads with MiXCR, one row per CDR3 protein. The table includes around 1.5 million distinct CDR3 sequences, roughly a third detected once. Sequencing was done on a sample of blood. The receptors stem from a woman younger than 45 in good health.

This chain uses TRBV4-1 with TRBJ2-3, with 13 bases identical to TRBD2. The germline CDR1 and CDR2 sequences are MGHRA and YSYEKL. This CDR3 contains 17 residues. V lost 4 bases to trimming and J lost 9 bases; unmatched junction nucleotides: 13. DNA for the CDR3: TGCGCCAGCAGCCCGAGACTAGCGGGAGGTCCTGGGGGCACGCAGTATTTT. It codes for CASSPRLAGGPGGTQYF.

The chain joins TRBV27 to TRBJ2-6, with D tentatively TRBD2 (5 bases). Deletions cut 4 bases from V and 0 bases from J, with 22 bases between. The CDR3 runs to 20 residues. The germline gives CDR1 MNHEY, CDR2 SMNVEV (reference sequence). The CDR3 region has the DNA TGTGCCAGCAGTTCCCCGATGGAGACGGACGGACTCTCTGGGGCCAACGTCCTGACTTTC. Translated, it gives CASSSPMETDGLSGANVLTF.

This sequence joins TRBV5-8 and TRBJ2-1; 7 bases are a match to TRBD1. Germline V gene sequence: CDR1 SGHTS, CDR2 YDEGEE. The CDR3 runs to 15 residues. V lost 3 bases and J lost 4; bases outside the gene matches: 7. CDR3 nucleotide sequence: TGTGCCAGCAGCTCGCCCGGGACAGCTTACAATGAGCAGTTCTTC. Encoded protein: CASSSPGTAYNEQFF.

The J gene is TRBJ1-4, the V gene TRBV5-1; maybe TRBD1 (5 bases). Germline assignment: CDR1 SGHRS and CDR2 YFSETQ. V was trimmed by 3 bases and J by 8 bases, leaving 17 bases between them. The CDR3 length is 15 residues. The CDR3 protein is CASSSTGLSGEKLFF. The CDR3 nucleotides are TGCGCCAGCAGCTCAACGGGACTCTCGGGCGAAAAACTGTTTTTT.

Comment on this clonotype: A read error is possible here, since a much larger clone lies one base away. This chain connects TRBV10-3 to TRBJ2-1; 10 bases align to TRBD1. The CDR3 is 14 residues long. Trimming took 6 bases from V and 5 from J; bases not matched to a gene: 4. Germline V gene data show CDR1 as ENHRY and CDR2 as SYGVKD. The CDR3 sequence is CAIRGQGMDNEQFF. CDR3 sequence (DNA): TGTGCCATCAGGGGACAGGGGATGGACAATGAGCAGTTCTTC.

V usage is TRBV28 and J usage is TRBJ1-5; the D gene is possibly TRBD1 (6 bases). Germline loops: CDR1 MDHEN, CDR2 SYDVKM. The length of the CDR3 is 15 residues. Between the trimmed V and J ends, which lost 4 bases and 6 bases, there was a span of 16 bases. Here the CDR3 reads CASSSPQGPSQPQHF. The CDR3 nucleotides are TGTGCCAGCAGTTCTCCCCAGGGGCCGTCTCAGCCCCAGCATTTT.

Comments on this clonotype: Germline and junction disagree at one end, which may indicate a read error. The chain couples TRBV7-9 to TRBJ2-1, with TRBD2 matching 9 bases. Germline lookup yields CDR1 SEHNR and CDR2 FQNEAQ (reference sequence). This CDR3 contains 16 residues. In DNA, the CDR3 is TGCGCCAACAGCTTAATACTAGCGGGTGCCTACAATGAGCAGTTCTTC. Its translation: CANSLILAGAYNEQFF.

The V call is TRBV27, the J call TRBJ2-3, with 8 bases matching TRBD2. This CDR3 region has 16 residues. Trimming at V came to 5 bases and at J to 1 base, leaving 8 bases not matched to a gene. The germline CDR1 and CDR2 sequences are MNHEY and SMNVEV (reference sequence). The DNA for the CDR3 is TGTGCCAGCAGTCCCCAGGGAGCGGGGGGCACAGATACGCAGTATTTT. Amino acids: CASSPQGAGGTDTQYF.

The rearrangement joins TRBV6-2 or TRBV6-3 to TRBJ1-2; D not resolved. Germline CDR1 and CDR2: MNHEY and SVGEGT. The length of the CDR3 is 10 residues. The V gene lost 10 bases and the J gene lost 6 bases, with 9 bases spanning the gap. The DNA for the CDR3 is TGTGCCACTCATGCGAATGGCTACACCTTC. Protein sequence: CATHANGYTF.

This clonotype was seen a few times. The chain couples TRBV7-9 to TRBJ2-7; 7 bases agree with TRBD1. This CDR3 has 16 residues. Germline-derived CDR1 and CDR2 are SEHNR and FQNEAQ (reference sequence). Losses at the gene ends were 2 bases for V and 2 bases for J; bases not matched to a gene: 9. The CDR3 is CASSLPQQGRAYEQYF. Here the CDR3 DNA reads TGTGCCAGCAGCTTACCCCAACAGGGGCGGGCCTACGAGCAGTACTTC.

Comment on this clonotype: Possible read error: a much larger clone is one base away. The chain uses TRBV6-1 and TRBJ2-1, with D perhaps matching TRBD1 or TRBD2 (5 bases each). The germline gives CDR1 MNHNS, CDR2 SASEGT. This CDR3 comprises 14 residues. The CDR3 DNA is TGTGCCGGCAGGGCAGGGAGCTCCTACAATGAGCAGTTCTTC. It yields the protein CAGRAGSSYNEQFF.

The chain employs TRBV6-1 and TRBJ2-1; the match to TRBD2 covers 16 bases. The V gene's germline CDR1 is MNHNS and CDR2 SASEGT. CDR3 length equals 18 residues. V lost 6 bases, J lost 2 bases, and 7 bases stayed unmatched. The CDR3 protein is CASRPGLAGGTPYNEQFF. The CDR3, as DNA: TGTGCCAGCAGACCGGGACTAGCGGGAGGGACCCCCTACAATGAGCAGTTCTTC.

The chain has TRBV20-1 and TRBJ2-7; TRBD2 matches 7 bases. The germline V gene has CDR1 DFQATT and CDR2 SNEGSKA (reference sequence). There are 13 residues in the CDR3. The V and J ends lost 2 bases and 2 bases, in that order; junction bases with no gene match: 3. The CDR3 DNA follows: TGCAGTGCTAGACCTCTAGCGGCCTACGAGCAGTACTTC. It encodes CSARPLAAYEQYF.

The chain employs TRBV4-1 and TRBJ2-3, with 14 bases fitting TRBD2. Germline-derived CDR1 and CDR2 are MGHRA and YSYEKL. The CDR3 is made up of 19 amino acids. Losses at the gene ends were 3 bases for V and 0 bases for J; bases not matched to a gene: 8. CDR3 DNA sequence: TGCGCCAGCAGCCACCCCGGACTAGCGGGGGGTAACAGCACAGATACGCAGTATTTT. Protein: CASSHPGLAGGNSTDTQYF.

This clonotype was seen a handful of times. The rearrangement uses TRBV29-1 and TRBJ1-2, with TRBD1 identical over 9 bases. Germline trimming cut 5 bases from V and 13 bases from J; bases unmatched to any gene: 20. This CDR3 spans 15 amino acids. Germline CDR1 and CDR2: SQVTM and ANQGSEA. The CDR3 nucleotides read TGCAGCGTTTCCTCCGGGACAGGGCGCATTGAGGGGTTCACCTTC. This encodes CSVSSGTGRIEGFTF.

The chain carries TRBV10-2 and TRBJ1-5; 9 positions agree with TRBD1. This CDR3 is 16 amino acids long. The germline V gene has CDR1 WSHSY and CDR2 SAAADI. The V and J ends lost 2 bases and 7 bases, in that order; junction bases with no gene match: 9. In DNA, the CDR3 is TGCGCCAGCAGTGAGCGGGACAGGGTTTTAGGACAGCCCCAGCATTTT. Translation: CASSERDRVLGQPQHF.